This T cell receptor (beta chain) is from a study of T cells in Graves' hyperthyroidism and ophthalmopathy. On the study more broadly: The initial diagnosis was the point when peripheral blood was collected, ahead of any treatment. Findings and limits, study-wide: A model of 13 V-J pairs discriminated ophthalmopathy from stable hyperthyroidism. In validation, the model predicted ophthalmopathy. These predictions came a median roughly 6 months before onset.

Orbital computed tomography and thyroid ultrasound, together with serum TRAb and thyroxine and clinical symptoms, were used for diagnoses. There are many counts of this clonotype. What it recognizes is unknown. Trimming took off 6 bases at V and 4 bases at J, with 12 bases between the two ends. CDR3 length: 13 amino acids. RNA transcripts yielded amplified TCR beta CDR3 regions. When the TCR CDR3 underwent first-round RT-PCR, the HTBI primer set was used. TCRdb re-called the multiplex PCR reads with MiXCR, one entry per CDR3 protein. The repertoire consists of over 450,000 distinct CDR3 sequences, with 13% to 15% occurring once and the leading ten covering around a sixth.

The material sequenced was blood. The chain employs TRBV12-3 or TRBV12-4 and TRBJ2-5; D tentatively reads TRBD1 or TRBD2 (6 bases each). The clonotype was recovered from a woman under 30 with Graves' hyperthyroidism. The CDR3, as DNA: TGTGCCAGCAGCCACGGGGGCCCAGAGACCCAGTACTTC. Encoded protein: CASSHGGPETQYF.